This T cell receptor beta chain was sequenced for a study of control samples from healthy donors and cancer patients. TCRdb's copy holds only in-frame clones and misses some; the assay was immunoSEQ multiplex PCR. Of more than 45,000 clones listed, about 94% are singletons. CDR3 size: 14 residues. In germline, CDR1 is SGDLS, CDR2 YYNGEE. V lost 1 base, J lost 1 base, and 5 bases lay in between. This TCR was sampled from a woman in her 50s with head and neck cancer. J is TRBJ2-2 and V is TRBV9; no definite D call. Sequences were obtained from PBMCs. CDR3 protein: CASSVSGNTGELFF. CDR3 bases: TGTGCCAGCAGCGTATCGGGGAACACCGGGGAGCTGTTTTTT.